This T cell receptor beta chain was sequenced during a study of tumor-infiltrating lymphocytes in primary liver carcinoma. With a constant-region primer, TCR beta cDNA was made from around 530 ng of total RNA. Three nested multiplex PCR rounds of slightly modified ARM-PCR generated TCR beta libraries. TRBV1-TRBV30 forward primers paired with a C-beta reverse primer drove the first two PCR rounds, about 11 cycles each. MiXCR, applied by TCRdb to the multiplex PCR reads, yields one record per CDR3 protein. The data contain 60,000 or so distinct CDR3 sequences, 65% to 80% of them singletons. V was cut by 6 bases and J by 9 bases, with 17 bases left in between. This CDR3 has 13 residues. Co-extracted RNA and DNA came from roughly 20-30 mg of unsorted bulk tissue. Overall study results and limits: Only about 8-25% of top clones spanned all five tumor regions.

Concerning this clonotype itself: What it recognizes is unknown.

This chain joins TRBV12-3 or TRBV12-4 and TRBJ1-1; no clear D. The receptor's source is a man aged 35-49 years with primary liver carcinoma and hepatitis B virus infection. The specimen sequenced was liver tumor tissue from sampling region 2. The subset is: tumor region T2, inferior pole. CDR3: CASRQLGGLKAFF. CDR3 bases: TGTGCCAGCAGACAGCTCGGCGGACTGAAAGCTTTCTTT.